This TCR beta chain came from a study of identical twins. Germline CDR1 DFQATT, CDR2 SNEGSKA (reference sequence). The V gene lost 2 bases and the J gene lost 7 bases, with 17 bases spanning the gap. The CDR3 runs to 15 residues. TCRdb re-called the 5' RACE reads through MiXCR, storing one row per CDR3 protein. The sample includes about 520,000 distinct CDR3 sequences, about 20% seen only once; the top ten take about 0.91%. The same data also contributed to another study, on T cells expressing NK-cell markers.

The sequencing input was CD4+ T cells sorted from blood. The receptor comes from a woman aged 18-29 years in good health. V gene TRBV20-1 combines with J gene TRBJ1-4, with D perhaps matching TRBD1 (5 bases). CDR3 in amino acids: CSARPRRGGSEKLFF. The CDR3 nucleotides are TGCAGTGCTAGACCCCGAAGGGGAGGTAGTGAAAAACTGTTTTTT.